These 5 T cell receptor beta chains were sequenced from one sample in a study of shared clonotypes between healthy human individuals. TCRdb's copy holds only in-frame clones and misses some; the assay was immunoSEQ multiplex PCR. This sample yields about 2.4 million clones, of which roughly nine tenths are seen a single time; about 0.13% belongs to the top ten. The sample taken for sequencing was naive CD4+ T cells sorted from blood. Regarding subset: CD45RA+ positively selected. Receptors originate from a man in his late teens or twenties in good health.

V and J are TRBV10-3 and TRBJ1-2; unclear D gene. There are 13 residues in the CDR3. Germline CDR1 and CDR2: ENHRY and SYGVKD. Trimming cost V 1 base and J 2 bases, with 5 bases left between them. In DNA form, the CDR3 reads TGTGCCATCAGTGAGTACGGGAACTATGGCTACACCTTC. It translates to CAISEYGNYGYTF.

The V call is TRBV29-1, the J call TRBJ2-1; weak D call: TRBD2 (5 bases). This CDR3 is built from 15 residues. Trimming stripped 6 bases from V and 2 bases from J, with 17 bases between. Germline loops: CDR1 SQVTM, CDR2 ANQGSEA. The DNA of the CDR3 is TGCAGCGTAGTAATCAGCGGAACAACCTACAATGAGCAGTTCTTC. It codes for CSVVISGTTYNEQFF.

On this clone itself: This specimen includes other DNA sequences encoding the same CDR3. CDR3 protein: CSVEGGNYEQYF. The CDR3, as DNA: TGCAGCGTTGAAGGGGGTAACTACGAGCAGTACTTC. The V gene is TRBV29-1, the J gene TRBJ2-7; D gene unclear. CDR1 and CDR2 from the germline V gene are SQVTM and ANQGSEA. V lost 1 base and J lost 3, with 7 bases in between. CDR3 length: 12 residues.

The chain combines TRBV10-3 with TRBJ1-5; D perhaps matches TRBD1 (5 bases). Per the germline V gene, CDR1 is ENHRY and CDR2 is SYGVKD. Trimming shortened V by 0 bases and J by 1 base, and 10 bases separated the two germline ends. The CDR3 runs to 16 residues. DNA for the CDR3: TGTGCCATCAGTGAGTCGCGAGGGGAAAGCAATCAGCCCCAGCATTTT. It yields the protein CAISESRGESNQPQHF.

The chain joins TRBV6-6 to TRBJ1-5; D remains ambiguous. Trimming left V 7 bases short and J 4 bases short, with 14 bases between. The V gene's germline CDR1 is MNHNY and CDR2 SVGAGI (reference sequence). This CDR3 is built from 14 residues. In DNA, the CDR3 is TGTGCCAGCACCTCCCGGAGCTATAATCAGCCCCAGCATTTT. Translating gives CASTSRSYNQPQHF.